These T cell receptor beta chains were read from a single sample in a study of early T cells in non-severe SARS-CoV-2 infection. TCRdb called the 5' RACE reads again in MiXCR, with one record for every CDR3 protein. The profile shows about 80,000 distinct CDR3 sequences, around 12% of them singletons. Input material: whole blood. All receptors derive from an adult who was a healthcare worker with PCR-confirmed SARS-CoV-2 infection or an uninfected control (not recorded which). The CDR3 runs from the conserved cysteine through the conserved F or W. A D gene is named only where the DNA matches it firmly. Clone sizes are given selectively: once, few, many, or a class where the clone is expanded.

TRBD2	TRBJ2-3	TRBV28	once	TGTGCCAGCAGTTTGGACCGGGCGGGAGGGGCAGATACGCAGTATTTT	CASSLDRAGGADTQYF
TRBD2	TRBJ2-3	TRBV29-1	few	TGCAGCGTCGGGACTAGCGGAAACACAGATACGCAGTATTTT	CSVGTSGNTDTQYF
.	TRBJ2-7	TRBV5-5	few	TGTGCCAGCAGCCGGGACCCCATCTCCTACGAGCAGTACTTC	CASSRDPISYEQYF
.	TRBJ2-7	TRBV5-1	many	TGCGCCAGCAGCCTGGCGGCGGTCTCCCGGGGCTACGAGCAGTACTTC	CASSLAAVSRGYEQYF
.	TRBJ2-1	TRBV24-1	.	TGTGCCACCTCTAGGGTCGGGGCGAGTGGTGAGCAGTTCTTC	CATSRVGASGEQFF
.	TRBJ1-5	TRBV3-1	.	TGTGCCAGCAGCCAAGGGGGGGGTCAGCCCCAGCATTTT	CASSQGGGQPQHF
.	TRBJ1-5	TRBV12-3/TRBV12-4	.	TGTGCCAGCAGTTTAGCGGGCAATCAGCCCCAGCATTTT	CASSLAGNQPQHF
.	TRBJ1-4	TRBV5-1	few	TGCGCCAGCAGCTCGGGACTGAATAATGAAAAACTGTTTTTT	CASSSGLNNEKLFF
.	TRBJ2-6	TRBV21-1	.	TGTGCCAGCAACAACCGTGGGGCCAACGTCCTGACTTTC	CASNNRGANVLTF
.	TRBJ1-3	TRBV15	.	TGTGCCACCAGCAGAGGAGCCTCTGGAAACACCATATATTTT	CATSRGASGNTIYF
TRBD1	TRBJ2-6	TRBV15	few	TGTGCCACCAGCGCAAGGGGGCGCGGGGCCAACGTCCTGACTTTC	CATSARGRGANVLTF
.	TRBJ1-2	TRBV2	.	TGTGCCAGCAGCGCTACCGGGACAACTTTTAACTATGGCTACACCTTC	CASSATGTTFNYGYTF
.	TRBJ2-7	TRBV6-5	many	TGTGCCAGCAGTTACGGAGGCACCTCCCTCGCCGAGCAGTACTTC	CASSYGGTSLAEQYF
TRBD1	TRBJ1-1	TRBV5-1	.	TGCGCCAGCAGACAGGGGATGGAGTACACTGAAGCTTTCTTT	CASRQGMEYTEAFF
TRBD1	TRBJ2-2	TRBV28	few	TGTGCCAGCCTCCCAGATCGGGACAGGGTCACCGGGGAGCTGTTTTTT	CASLPDRDRVTGELFF
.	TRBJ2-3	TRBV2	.	TGTGCCAGCACTCCGACTTATTCCACAGATACGCAGTATTTT	CASTPTYSTDTQYF
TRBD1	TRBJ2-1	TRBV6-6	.	TGTGCCAGCAGTTACTCGATCGAGAACAGGGGGGCGGACAATGAGCAGTTCTTC	CASSYSIENRGADNEQFF
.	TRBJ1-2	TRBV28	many	TGTGCCAGCAGTCTGGGAGAACAAATTGCCTCCTATGGCTACACCTTC	CASSLGEQIASYGYTF
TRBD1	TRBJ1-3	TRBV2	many	TGTGCCAGCAGATCAGGGGGCTCTGGAAACACCATATATTTT	CASRSGGSGNTIYF
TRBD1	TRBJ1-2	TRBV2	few	TGTGCCAGCAGGGACGACAGGGGAGGATATGGCTACACCTTC	CASRDDRGGYGYTF
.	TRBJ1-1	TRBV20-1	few	TGCAGTGCTATGGGGAACACTGAAGCTTTCTTT	CSAMGNTEAFF
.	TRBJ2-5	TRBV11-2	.	TGTGCCAGCAGCCCAAACAGGGAGACCCAGTACTTC	CASSPNRETQYF
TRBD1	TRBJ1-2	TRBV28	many	TGTGCCAGCAGAGGACAGGGAGAGCGTTACACCTTC	CASRGQGERYTF
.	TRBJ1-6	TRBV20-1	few	TGCAGTGCTCCACCCGGTTATGGGGGTAATTCACCCCTCCACTTT	CSAPPGYGGNSPLHF
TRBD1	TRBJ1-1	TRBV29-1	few	TGCAGCGCCTTGACAGGGCGGGAAGCTTTCTTT	CSALTGREAFF
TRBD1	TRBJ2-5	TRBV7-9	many	TGTGCCAGCAGCTCGCCGGGACAGGGGGCAGGGACCCAGTACTTC	CASSSPGQGAGTQYF
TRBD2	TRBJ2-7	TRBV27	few	TGTGCCACCTTTTCCCCCAGCGGGAGGAATTACGAGCAGTACTTC	CATFSPSGRNYEQYF
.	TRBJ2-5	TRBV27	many	TGTGCCAGCAGTTTAAGGCGGGATGGAGAGACCCAGTACTTC	CASSLRRDGETQYF
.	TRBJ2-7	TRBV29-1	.	TGCAGCGTCGTCTCACTTAAAACCTACGAGCAGTACTTC	CSVVSLKTYEQYF
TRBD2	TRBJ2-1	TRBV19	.	TGTGCCAGTAGTGCTGGGACTAGGTTCAATGAGCAGTTCTTC	CASSAGTRFNEQFF
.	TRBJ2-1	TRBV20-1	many	TGCAGTGCTAGAGATCCGGTCGGGGCTGAGCAGTTCTTC	CSARDPVGAEQFF
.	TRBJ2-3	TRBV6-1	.	TGTGCCACCAAACGGACATCCATTAGCACAGATACGCAGTATTTT	CATKRTSISTDTQYF
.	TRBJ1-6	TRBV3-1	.	TGTGCCAGCAGCCAAGCTCGGAGATCACCCCTCCACTTT	CASSQARRSPLHF
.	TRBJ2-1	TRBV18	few	TGTGCCAGCTCACCCTCCGGGACCCCAGGCCACAATGAGCAGTTCTTC	CASSPSGTPGHNEQFF
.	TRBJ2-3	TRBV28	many	TGTGCCAGCAGTCCCACAGGGTACCTTAGCACAGATACGCAGTATTTT	CASSPTGYLSTDTQYF
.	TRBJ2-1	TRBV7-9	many	TGTGCCAGCAGCTTACACAATGAGCAGTTCTTC	CASSLHNEQFF
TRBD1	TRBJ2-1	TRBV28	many	TGTGCCAGCAACACCCACCCGGGACAGGGGTCGGTTGAGCAGTTCTTC	CASNTHPGQGSVEQFF
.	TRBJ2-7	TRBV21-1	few	TGTGCCAGCAGCAAAGAGTCGCCTTTCAGGGTCTACGAGCAGTACTTC	CASSKESPFRVYEQYF
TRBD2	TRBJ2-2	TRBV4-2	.	TGTGCCAGCAGCCAAGATTGGGTAGCGGGAGCCGGGGAGCTGTTTTTT	CASSQDWVAGAGELFF
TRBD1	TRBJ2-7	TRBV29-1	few	TGCAGCGTTGTAGGGACAGGCTACGAGCAGTACTTC	CSVVGTGYEQYF
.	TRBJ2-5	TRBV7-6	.	TGTGCCAGCACGACGCTGGAGTCGGAGACCCAGTACTTC	CASTTLESETQYF
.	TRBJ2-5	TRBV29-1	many	TGCAGCGCGCTAGCAGGGACAGAGACCCAGTACTTC	CSALAGTETQYF
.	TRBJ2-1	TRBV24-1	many	TGTGCCACCAGGAAGGGTGGCGTCTACAATGAGCAGTTCTTC	CATRKGGVYNEQFF
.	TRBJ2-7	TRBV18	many	TGTGCCAGCTCATTGACTTCTAGCTCCTACGAGCAGTACTTC	CASSLTSSSYEQYF
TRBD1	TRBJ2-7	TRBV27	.	TGTGCCACCCAGGGGGTAACTCGGGAGCAGTACTTC	CATQGVTREQYF
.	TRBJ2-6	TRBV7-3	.	TGTGCCAGCAGCTTAACTCCTGGAACCAAACCCTCTGGGGCCAACGTCCTGACTTTC	CASSLTPGTKPSGANVLTF
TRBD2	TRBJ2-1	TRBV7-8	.	TGTGCCAGCAGCGTACCGGGACTAGGCTTTAATGAGCAGTTCTTC	CASSVPGLGFNEQFF
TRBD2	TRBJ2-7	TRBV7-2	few	TGTGCCAGCAGCCCGGGACTAGTAGTGAGGGAGCAGTACTTC	CASSPGLVVREQYF
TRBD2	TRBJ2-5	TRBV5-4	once	TGTGCCATCAGCCCGGGGGGAGCCCAAGAGACCCAGTACTTC	CAISPGGAQETQYF
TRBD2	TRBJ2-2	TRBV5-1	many	TGCGCCAGCAGCGGACGGACTAGCGGGAGGATAACGAACACCGGGGAGCTGTTTTTT	CASSGRTSGRITNTGELFF
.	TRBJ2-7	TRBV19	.	TGTGCCAGTAGTACGGACGGATCCTACGAGCAGTACTTC	CASSTDGSYEQYF
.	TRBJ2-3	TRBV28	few	TGTGCCACCACTCCGAGCACAGATACGCAGTATTTT	CATTPSTDTQYF
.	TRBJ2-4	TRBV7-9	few	TGTGCCAGCAGCTTAGTTGCGGGCCTAGCCAAAAACATTCAGTACTTC	CASSLVAGLAKNIQYF
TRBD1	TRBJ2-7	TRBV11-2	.	TGTGCCAGCAGCTGGACCGGGACAGCAGCCTACGAGCAGTACTTC	CASSWTGTAAYEQYF
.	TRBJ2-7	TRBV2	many	TGTGCCAGCAGTGCGGGACCGGCCTACGAGCAGTACTTC	CASSAGPAYEQYF
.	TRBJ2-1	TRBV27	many	TGTGCCAGCAGTCTGGCGGGCTCCTACAATGAGCAGTTCTTC	CASSLAGSYNEQFF
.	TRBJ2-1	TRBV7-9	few	TGTGCCAGCTTCTCTCCAGGGGATGAGCAGTTCTTC	CASFSPGDEQFF
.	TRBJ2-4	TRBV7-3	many	TGTGCCAGCAGCTTAGCGGGGTCCGGCATTCAGTACTTC	CASSLAGSGIQYF
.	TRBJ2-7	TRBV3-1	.	TGTGCCAGCAGCCATTACGGAGGCCAAAACTCCCACGAGCAGTACTTC	CASSHYGGQNSHEQYF